The 14 T cell receptor beta chains listed next were all sequenced from one sample in a study of identical twins. One entry per CDR3 protein, called by TCRdb with MiXCR from the 5' RACE reads. The table has hundreds of thousands of distinct CDR3 sequences, more than 8% seen once. These data were also reused for a study on yellow fever vaccine responses in identical twins.

Input material: CD8+ T cells sorted from blood. These receptors came from a woman younger than 30 in good health.

This clonotype occurred many times. The genes are TRBV2 and TRBJ2-5; D is unresolved. CDR1 SNHLY and CDR2 FYNNEI come from the germline V gene. The ends were cut back, 6 bases at V and 2 bases at J, with 19 bases in the middle. CDR3 length: 16 amino acids. The chain's CDR3 is CASRSYLSLRQETQYF. For the CDR3, the DNA is TGTGCCAGCAGGTCCTACCTTTCTTTGCGACAAGAGACCCAGTACTTC.

Many counts were recorded for this clonotype. This sequence joins TRBV4-3 and TRBJ1-4; tentative D call: TRBD1 (6 bases). Germline V gene lookup returns CDR1 LGHNA and CDR2 YSLEER. Trimming removed 0 bases from V and 8 bases from J, with 16 bases in between. The CDR3 is 16 amino acids. The CDR3: CASSQDLAGRGEKLFF. CDR3 nucleotide sequence: TGCGCCAGCAGCCAAGATTTGGCAGGGAGGGGGGAAAAACTGTTTTTT.

This chain links TRBV20-1 with TRBJ1-4; D unclear. The V end was cut by 6 bases, the J end by 2 bases, with 22 bases between. Germline V gene data show CDR1 as DFQATT and CDR2 as SNEGSKA (reference sequence). The CDR3 is made up of 17 amino acids. The CDR3 loop reads CSAKPPPEITTNEKLFF. The CDR3 DNA reads TGCAGTGCAAAACCACCTCCTGAAATAACGACTAATGAAAAACTGTTTTTT.

This clonotype has a count of ten or more. The chain joins TRBV29-1 to TRBJ2-7; TRBD1 aligns across 11 bases. The CDR3 has 13 amino acids. Losses at the gene ends were 7 bases for V and 2 bases for J; bases not matched to a gene: 4. Germline CDR1 reads SQVTM; CDR2 reads ANQGSEA. This CDR3 is CSAGTGGTYEQYF. The CDR3 DNA reads as TGCAGCGCCGGGACAGGGGGAACCTACGAGCAGTACTTC.

This clonotype was recorded at least ten times. This chain uses TRBV6-5 with TRBJ1-5; unclear D gene. The CDR3 spans 14 residues. In germline, CDR1 is MNHEY, CDR2 SVGAGI. Trimming pared 0 bases from V and 1 base from J, leaving 4 bases between. This chain's CDR3 is CASSYSISNQPQHF. In DNA, the CDR3 is TGTGCCAGCAGTTACTCGATCAGCAATCAGCCCCAGCATTTT.

This clonotype was seen a few times. This chain links TRBV2 with TRBJ2-7; 8 bases agree with TRBD1. Losses at the gene ends were 7 bases for V and 4 bases for J; bases not matched to a gene: 9. CDR1 is SNHLY, CDR2 FYNNEI, per germline. The length of the CDR3 is 14 residues. CDR3 sequence reads: CASTLLGTGYEQYF. In nucleotides, the CDR3 is TGTGCCAGCACGCTTTTAGGGACAGGTTACGAGCAGTACTTC.

In its sample, this clonotype was seen a few times. The rearrangement uses TRBV11-2 and TRBJ2-3, with D perhaps matching TRBD2 (6 bases). V dropped 1 base and J dropped 0 bases, with 11 bases sitting between them. This CDR3 region has 16 residues. Germline CDR1 is SGHAT and CDR2 is FQNNGV. CDR3 sequence reads: CASSLALAHSTDTQYF. CDR3 nucleotide sequence: TGTGCCAGCAGCTTAGCACTAGCACATAGCACAGATACGCAGTATTTT. Full variable domain (missing parts from reference TRBV11-2 and TRBJ2-3): EAGVAQSPRYKIIEKRQSVAFWCNPISGHATLYWYQQILGQGPKLLIQFQNNGVVDDSQLPKDRFSAERLKGVDSTLKIQPAKLEDSAVYLCASSLALAHSTDTQYFGPGTRLTVL.

This clonotype was observed a handful of times. The chain has TRBV11-3 and TRBJ2-1, with D possibly called TRBD1 or TRBD2 (5 bases each). CDR1 is SGHNT and CDR2 is YENEEA in the germline V gene. The CDR3 runs to 14 residues. Deletions cut 2 bases from V and 4 bases from J, with 9 bases between. CDR3: CASSLRDGYNEQFF. The CDR3 DNA sequence: TGTGCCAGCAGCTTAAGGGACGGATACAATGAGCAGTTCTTC.

This clonotype was observed many times. Here the CDR3 reads CSVEAPSTDTQYF. The CDR3 DNA reads TGCAGCGTTGAAGCCCCCAGCACAGATACGCAGTATTTT. The chain is built from TRBV29-1 and TRBJ2-3, with D unresolved. CDR1 is SQVTM and CDR2 is ANQGSEA in the germline V gene. The CDR3 spans 13 residues. The V end was cut by 1 base, the J end by 0 bases, with 5 bases between.

The table lists this clonotype with many counts. This rearrangement joins TRBV4-3 to TRBJ2-1; D uncertain. Per germline, CDR1 LGHNA and CDR2 YSLEER. The CDR3 totals 14 residues. The V end lost 0 bases, the J end lost 3 bases, and 6 bases lay between the germline ends. The CDR3 here is CASSQEAIYNEQFF. CDR3 coding DNA: TGCGCCAGCAGCCAAGAGGCAATCTACAATGAGCAGTTCTTC.

This clonotype was detected ten times or more. This rearrangement joins TRBV10-2 to TRBJ1-6; TRBD1 agrees at 11 bases. Germline V gene data show CDR1 as WSHSY and CDR2 as SAAADI. The CDR3 length is 18 residues. Trimming at V came to 6 bases and at J to 6 bases, leaving 13 bases not matched to a gene. CDR3 bases: TGCGCCAGCAGCGCCCTCCTCTCGGGACAGGGGGTTAATTCACCCCTCCACTTT. Protein sequence: CASSALLSGQGVNSPLHF.

The V call is TRBV12-3 or TRBV12-4, the J call TRBJ2-5, with no clear D. The CDR3 length is 13 residues. Trimming cost V 3 bases and J 1 base, with 6 bases left between them. CDR3 amino acids: CASSFSVQETQYF. CDR3 DNA: TGTGCCAGCAGTTTTTCGGTCCAAGAGACCCAGTACTTC.

The V gene is TRBV12-3 or TRBV12-4, the J gene TRBJ2-7, with D perhaps assigned TRBD1 or TRBD2 (5 bases each). V lost 7 bases to trimming and J lost 3 bases, with 16 bases between them. This CDR3 is 14 amino acids long. The CDR3 sequence: CASTPGAGYYEQYF. CDR3 coding DNA: TGTGCCAGCACCCCCGGGGCCGGGTACTACGAGCAGTACTTC.

This clonotype turned up a few times. The rearrangement joins TRBV5-6 to TRBJ2-6, with D maybe TRBD1 (5 bases). The CDR3 consists of 18 residues. Trimming shortened V by 0 bases and J by 0 bases, and 13 bases separated the two germline ends. The germline V gene has CDR1 SGHDT and CDR2 YYEEEE. This CDR3 reads CASSLGTYLPSGANVLTF. The CDR3 DNA reads TGTGCCAGCAGCTTGGGGACATACCTCCCCTCTGGGGCCAACGTCCTGACTTTC.